The T cell receptor beta chain under discussion was sequenced for a study of T cell repertoires in cytomegalovirus infection. Study overall: Selected CMV epitopes included recently identified HLA-C-restricted ones as well as well-studied HLA-B-restricted ones. Public TCR beta signatures marked donors with CMV infection and the matching HLA.

TCRdb re-derived calls from the reads in MiXCR, one entry per CDR3 protein. Here the sample spans about 770,000 distinct CDR3 sequences, around 29% being singletons. This clonotype showed up just a few times. The antigen is unknown. Trimming removed 5 bases from V and 4 bases from J; junction bases left unmatched: 2. Germline V lookup: CDR1 DFQATT, CDR2 SNEGSKA (reference sequence). This CDR3 is 13 amino acids long. Overall study findings and caveats: CMV carriers having the relevant HLA were flagged by cumulative public TCR beta family frequency. What dominated the ex vivo response were HLA-C-restricted CMV-specific TCR beta clonotypes.

The sequence was collected from a human donor in good health (CMV status not recorded). Some clones in this sample may be carry-over from other donors' samples. V usage is TRBV20-1 and J usage is TRBJ2-1; 10 bases are a match to TRBD1. The sample here was cultured CD8+ T cells from PBMCs, taken from culture after CMV antigen stimulation. The CDR3 region has the DNA TGCAGTGCTCCGGACAGGGGGTACAATGAGCAGTTCTTC. Translation gives CSAPDRGYNEQFF.